This entry describes one T cell receptor (beta chain). The data are from a study of cytomegalovirus exposure and HLA in healthy donors. The PCR ran on 60 Vbeta and 13 Jbeta primers. The data were produced by immunoSEQ multiplex PCR, yet TCRdb's version contains in-frame clones alone and is incomplete. The sample has 100,000 to 150,000 clones. The V gene's germline CDR1 is SGHNT and CDR2 YYREEE (reference sequence). This CDR3 is 15 amino acids long. Trimming took off 4 bases at V and 7 bases at J, with 18 bases between the two ends. The sequence was collected from a man between 18 and 35 years old in good health and CMV-seronegative. This rearrangement joins TRBV5-4 to TRBJ1-3; the D gene is possibly TRBD1 (6 bases). Sample: PBMCs. The CDR3 loop is CASSLRQERRNTIYF. CDR3 nucleotide sequence: TGTGCCAGCAGCCTACGACAGGAAAGGCGGAACACCATATATTTT.